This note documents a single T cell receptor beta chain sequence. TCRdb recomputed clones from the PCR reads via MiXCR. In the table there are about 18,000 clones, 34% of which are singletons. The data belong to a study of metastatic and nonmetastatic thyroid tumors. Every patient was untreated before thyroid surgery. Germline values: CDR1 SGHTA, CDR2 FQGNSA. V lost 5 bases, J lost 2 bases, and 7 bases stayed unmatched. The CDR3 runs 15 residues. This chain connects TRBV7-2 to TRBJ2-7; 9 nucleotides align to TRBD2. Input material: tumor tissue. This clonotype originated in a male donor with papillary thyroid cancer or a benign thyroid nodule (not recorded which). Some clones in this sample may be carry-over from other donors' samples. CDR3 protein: CASSVLPSGAYEQYF. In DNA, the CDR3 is TGTGCCAGCAGCGTTCTGCCTAGCGGGGCCTACGAGCAGTACTTC.